These 4 T cell receptor beta chains came from one sample sequenced in a study of T cells in Graves' hyperthyroidism and ophthalmopathy. Amplified TCR beta CDR3 regions derived from RNA transcripts. First-round RT-PCR with HTBI primers amplified the TCR CDR3 region. MiXCR, run by TCRdb on the multiplex PCR reads, gives a single entry per CDR3 protein. Of 550,000 to 800,000 distinct CDR3 sequences detected, roughly 17% appear once; the ten largest clones hold approximately 8.4%. Sample: blood. All receptors derive from a man aged 18 to 30 with Graves' hyperthyroidism.

This chain links TRBV29-1 with TRBJ2-7; 11 bases align to TRBD2. Germline V CDR1 and CDR2: SQVTM, ANQGSEA. The CDR3 contains 14 residues. V was clipped by 4 bases and J by 4 bases; unmatched bases: 6. This chain's CDR3 is CSVGPGLAAYEQYF. The CDR3, as DNA: TGCAGCGTTGGACCGGGACTAGCGGCTTACGAGCAGTACTTC.

This clonotype was found a few times. The chain recombines TRBV7-9 with TRBJ1-4; tentative D call: TRBD1 (6 bases). Trimming shortened V by 1 base and J by 0 bases, and 15 bases separated the two germline ends. Germline V CDR1 and CDR2: SEHNR, FQNEAQ (reference sequence). The CDR3 has 18 amino acids. Written as DNA, the CDR3 is TGTGCCAGCAGCTTAGTCGGGGGGGCATCGACAACTAATGAAAAACTGTTTTTT. Protein: CASSLVGGASTTNEKLFF.

This clonotype was picked up many times. The chain is built from TRBV20-1 and TRBJ2-1; TRBD2 is a possible D gene (6 bases). CDR3 length: 21 amino acids. Deletions cut 1 base from V and 1 base from J, with 29 bases between. CDR1 is DFQATT and CDR2 is SNEGSKA in the germline V gene (reference sequence). The CDR3 loop reads CSARGTNDDSGGAGSYNEQFF. In DNA form, the CDR3 reads TGCAGTGCTAGAGGCACCAACGATGACTCAGGAGGGGCAGGGTCCTACAATGAGCAGTTCTTC.

This clonotype was detected many times. The chain combines TRBV18 with TRBJ1-1, with D maybe TRBD1 (5 bases). Trimming stripped 5 bases from V and 5 bases from J, with 18 bases between. Germline CDR1 KGHSH, CDR2 LQKENI. This CDR3 is 15 amino acids long. Written as DNA, the CDR3 is TGTGCCAGCTCAGAGGTTGACAGCTCCGAGACTGAAGCTTTCTTT. It yields the protein CASSEVDSSETEAFF.